This T cell receptor beta chain derives from a study of regulatory T cells in long-lasting Graves disease. Time point here: persistent/refractory GD, antithyroid drugs over 5 years with positive TRAb. Scientists built the TCR library using RNA that was extracted from PBMCs. Graves' disease diagnosis used American Thyroid Association guidelines. The authors drew patients from an endocrinology department in Xi'an, China. A volume of nine milliliters of peripheral blood was collected in EDTA tubes. A remark on this clonotype: The antigen is unknown.

Study results and limitations: New patients shared fewer public clonotypes (more than 850) than persistent patients did (over 2,500).

Germline V gene lookup returns CDR1 LNHDA and CDR2 SQIVND (reference sequence). The CDR3 sequence is 14 residues long. V was pared by 6 bases and J by 7 bases, with 6 bases of the junction left unmatched. HTBI primers from iRepertoire and Arm-PCR of CDR3 regions yielded the TCR beta libraries. TCRdb reprocessed the multiplex PCR reads with MiXCR, giving one entry per CDR3 protein. Of under 500,000 distinct CDR3 sequences in the sample, less than 25% were seen once. The genes are TRBV19 and TRBJ1-4; the match to TRBD1 covers 9 bases. This sequence originates from a female donor with Graves disease. The sample consisted of peripheral blood mononuclear cells (PBMCs), taken when the disease was refractory, from a patient treated with antithyroid drugs. For the CDR3, the DNA is TGTGCCAGTAGCGGGACAGGGAGATCTGAAAAACTGTTTTTT. This gives the protein CASSGTGRSEKLFF. Combining the CDR3 with reference TRBV19 and TRBJ1-4 gives the whole variable domain DGGITQSPKYLFRKEGQNVTLSCEQNLNHDAMYWYRQDPGQGLRLIYYSQIVNDFQKGDIAEGYSVSREKKESFPLTVTSAQKNPTAFYLCASSGTGRSEKLFFGSGTQLSVL.